The 30 T cell receptor beta chains reported below all come from one sample, sequenced in a study of neurological immune-mediated disorders. TCRdb re-called the 5' RACE reads with MiXCR, one entry per CDR3 protein. Among about 44,000 distinct CDR3 sequences listed, 20% to 25% were seen once. Time point: technical triplicate 3. The sequenced material came from PBMCs. All receptors derive from a man aged 55 to 70 with HTLV-1-associated myelopathy (HAM/TSP).

This clonotype has at least ten counts. This chain connects TRBV7-9 to TRBJ2-5; no reliable D call. The V gene lost 5 bases and the J gene lost 2 bases, with 12 bases spanning the gap. This CDR3 region has 14 residues. Per germline, CDR1 SEHNR and CDR2 FQNEAQ (reference sequence). CDR3 protein: CASSLDTEQETQYF. The DNA of the CDR3 is TGTGCCAGCAGCCTTGACACAGAACAAGAGACCCAGTACTTC.

This clonotype came up many times. CDR3 amino acids: CASSLFGEQFF. The CDR3 DNA sequence: TGTGCCAGCAGTTTGTTCGGTGAGCAGTTCTTC. The chain combines TRBV27 with TRBJ2-1, with D unclear. The V gene's germline CDR1 is MNHEY and CDR2 SMNVEV (reference sequence). The CDR3 length is 11 residues. V was clipped by 3 bases and J by 9 bases, with 6 bases between them.

Many counts were recorded for this clonotype. The J gene is TRBJ2-2, the V gene TRBV9, with TRBD2 as a possible D gene (7 bases). The length of the CDR3 is 16 residues. V was shortened by 0 bases and J by 1 base, with 10 bases between the two germline ends. Germline-derived CDR1 and CDR2 are SGDLS and YYNGEE. The CDR3 DNA is TGTGCCAGCAGCGTAGGAGGGGGGGGGAACACCGGGGAGCTGTTTTTT. Its protein product is CASSVGGGGNTGELFF.

This clonotype came up many times. The J gene is TRBJ1-5, the V gene TRBV28; D uncertain. CDR3 length equals 13 residues. The V end lost 5 bases, the J end lost 3 bases, and 8 bases lay between the germline ends. Germline-derived CDR1 and CDR2 are MDHEN and SYDVKM. The CDR3 DNA is TGTGCCAGCAGTCGGAGGACCAATCAGCCCCAGCATTTT. Amino acid sequence: CASSRRTNQPQHF.

In its sample, this clonotype was seen many times. This rearrangement joins TRBV12-3 or TRBV12-4 to TRBJ2-1, with 9 bases matching TRBD1. V was pared by 7 bases and J by 5 bases, with 9 bases of the junction left unmatched. This CDR3 is built from 15 residues. CDR3 DNA sequence: TGTGCCAGCACCGAACCTGGGACAGGGCACAATGAGCAGTTCTTC. Its protein product is CASTEPGTGHNEQFF.

This clonotype showed up many times. The genes are TRBV5-5 and TRBJ2-7; 14 bases align to TRBD2. The CDR3 has 15 amino acids. From germline, CDR1 is SGHKS and CDR2 YYEKEE (reference sequence). V trimming: 3 bases; J trimming: 4 bases; junction bases outside the gene matches: 3. CDR3 residues: CASSWGLAGVYEQYF. The CDR3, as DNA: TGTGCCAGCAGCTGGGGACTAGCGGGAGTGTACGAGCAGTACTTC.

This clonotype was observed many times. The chain is built from TRBV5-1 and TRBJ2-1, with 8 bases fitting TRBD2. The V and J ends lost 4 bases and 8 bases, in that order; junction bases with no gene match: 23. Per the germline V gene, CDR1 is SGHRS and CDR2 is YFSETQ. This CDR3 has 19 amino acids. CDR3 amino acids: CASSPRASGLHRPSDEQFF. The CDR3 region has the DNA TGCGCCAGCAGCCCTAGGGCTAGCGGGCTGCACCGGCCGAGCGATGAGCAGTTCTTC.

This clonotype was seen at least ten times. This chain links TRBV29-1 with TRBJ2-3, with 8 bases matching TRBD1. The V gene end was trimmed by 5 bases and the J gene end by 6 bases; junction bases not matched to a gene: 7. This CDR3 has 13 amino acids. Germline V gene data show CDR1 as SQVTM and CDR2 as ANQGSEA. CDR3 in amino acids: CSVTGQDSDTQYF. CDR3 DNA: TGCAGCGTTACGGGACAGGACTCGGATACGCAGTATTTT.

This clonotype was observed at least ten times. This chain uses TRBV27 with TRBJ2-2; unclear D gene. Germline V gene sequence: CDR1 MNHEY, CDR2 SMNVEV (reference sequence). Between the trimmed V and J ends, which lost 3 bases and 6 bases, there was a span of 5 bases. The CDR3 loop spans 12 amino acids. CDR3 in amino acids: CASSLPPGELFF. CDR3 nucleotide sequence: TGTGCCAGCAGTTTGCCACCCGGGGAGCTGTTTTTT.

This clonotype was counted at least ten times. The chain links TRBV20-1 to TRBJ2-7; D perhaps matches TRBD2 (6 bases). V was clipped by 5 bases and J by 4 bases, with 18 bases between them. The CDR3 is 14 residues long. Germline V gene data show CDR1 as DFQATT and CDR2 as SNEGSKA (reference sequence). The CDR3 here is CSASEGGRLYEQYF. CDR3 coding DNA: TGCAGTGCTTCAGAGGGAGGCAGACTTTACGAGCAGTACTTC.

This clonotype appeared many times. This CDR3 is CSAVDRGLAGILGNEQFF. CDR3 nucleotide sequence: TGCAGTGCTGTGGACAGAGGACTAGCGGGGATCTTAGGGAATGAGCAGTTCTTC. This chain links TRBV20-1 with TRBJ2-1, with 12 bases matching TRBD2. This CDR3 region has 18 residues. In germline, CDR1 is DFQATT, CDR2 SNEGSKA (reference sequence). V was pared by 5 bases and J by 7 bases, with 18 bases of the junction left unmatched.

This clonotype occurred many times. V gene TRBV20-1 combines with J gene TRBJ2-7; the D is unclear. Germline CDR1 and CDR2: DFQATT and SNEGSKA (reference sequence). V was trimmed by 3 bases and J by 0 bases, leaving 12 bases between them. This CDR3 spans 14 amino acids. The CDR3 DNA reads TGCAGTGCTAGGAAGGGATGGGGCTCCTACGAGCAGTACTTC. It codes for CSARKGWGSYEQYF.

Worth noting for this clonotype: Sequence at one end of the junction differs from germline and may be a read error. J is TRBJ2-2 and V is TRBV7-2; no clear D gene. Per the germline V gene, CDR1 is SGHTA and CDR2 is FQGNSA. The CDR3 consists of 15 residues. CDR3 protein: CDSSLSWLAAEELFF. The CDR3 DNA reads as TGTGACAGCAGCTTAAGTTGGTTAGCCGCCGAGGAGCTGTTTTTT.

This clonotype was picked up many times. The rearrangement uses TRBV2 and TRBJ2-4; D remains ambiguous. Germline-derived CDR1 and CDR2 are SNHLY and FYNNEI. Deletions cut 4 bases from V and 8 bases from J, with 15 bases between. The length of the CDR3 is 14 residues. The CDR3 reads CASSVGGNRYIQYF. The DNA for the CDR3 is TGTGCCAGCAGTGTAGGTGGGAATAGGTACATTCAGTACTTC.

This clonotype came up many times. The chain recombines TRBV29-1 with TRBJ2-1, with 12 bases matching TRBD2. This CDR3 spans 14 amino acids. The germline V gene has CDR1 SQVTM and CDR2 ANQGSEA. V dropped 6 bases and J dropped 10; count of bases not matched to a gene: 10. The DNA for the CDR3 is TGCAGCGTACAAGGACTAGCGGGGAGGGGGGAGCAGTTCTTC. Protein product: CSVQGLAGRGEQFF.

This clonotype was seen repeatedly, ten times or more. The rearrangement joins TRBV3-1 to TRBJ2-3, with 10 positions matching TRBD2. The CDR3 covers 16 residues. Losses at the gene ends were 8 bases for V and 1 base for J; bases not matched to a gene: 9. CDR1 is LGHDT and CDR2 is YNNKEL in the germline V gene (reference sequence). CDR3 sequence reads: CASGGSGRSGTDTQYF. The DNA of the CDR3 is TGTGCCAGCGGTGGTAGCGGGAGGTCGGGCACAGATACGCAGTATTTT.

This clonotype has at least ten counts. This chain connects TRBV20-1 to TRBJ2-3; D gene uncertain. Germline V CDR1 and CDR2: DFQATT, SNEGSKA (reference sequence). CDR3 length: 13 amino acids. V gave up 3 bases and J gave up 5 bases, with 12 bases separating them. CDR3 coding DNA: TGCAGTGCTAGCCAGGCACCTGAAGATACGCAGTATTTT. Its translation is CSASQAPEDTQYF.

The chain links TRBV29-1 to TRBJ2-3; no firm D call. The V and J ends lost 6 bases and 1 base respectively, with 8 bases between them. CDR3 size: 12 residues. Per the germline V gene, CDR1 is SQVTM and CDR2 is ANQGSEA. CDR3 DNA sequence: TGCAGCGTCCCCCATGGCACAGATACGCAGTATTTT. Translating it yields CSVPHGTDTQYF.

V is TRBV18 and J is TRBJ2-7; D is possibly TRBD2 (6 bases). V was shortened by 6 bases and J by 0 bases, with 15 bases between the two germline ends. This CDR3 has 15 amino acids. Germline lookup yields CDR1 KGHSH and CDR2 LQKENI. The CDR3 coding sequence is TGTGCCAGCTCCCAACGTGACGGGAGCTCCTACGAGCAGTACTTC. It codes for CASSQRDGSSYEQYF.

The chain combines TRBV6-6 with TRBJ2-7, with 10 bases fitting TRBD1. The CDR3 has 20 residues. Germline V gene data show CDR1 as MNHNY and CDR2 as SVGAGI (reference sequence). The trim removed 6 bases at V and 5 bases at J, leaving 25 bases unmatched. The CDR3 protein is CASRQGSSSFLTGGSNEQYF. The CDR3 nucleotides read TGTGCCAGCAGGCAGGGGAGCAGCTCCTTTCTGACAGGGGGCTCGAACGAGCAGTACTTC.

This clonotype came up many times. The V gene is TRBV28, the J gene TRBJ1-5; perhaps TRBD1 as D (5 bases). Germline assignment: CDR1 MDHEN and CDR2 SYDVKM. The CDR3 covers 17 residues. Trimming cost V 7 bases and J 2 bases, with 21 bases left between them. The CDR3, as DNA: TGTGCCAGCAAAATTAGGACATCGCCTGGTGGCAATCAGCCCCAGCATTTT. Its protein is CASKIRTSPGGNQPQHF.

The chain combines TRBV6-6 with TRBJ2-4, with D possibly TRBD2 on 5 matching bases. The germline V gene encodes CDR1 MNHNY and CDR2 SVGAGI (reference sequence). With 0 bases removed from V and 6 bases from J, the gap between germline ends came to 15 bases. This CDR3 comprises 16 residues. CDR3 bases: TGTGCCAGCAGTTACTCGGGAGCGGATGAACTAAACATTCAGTACTTC. It codes for CASSYSGADELNIQYF.

V is TRBV6-5 and J is TRBJ1-1, with no clear D. This CDR3 has 12 amino acids. The ends were cut back, 7 bases at V and 0 bases at J, with 6 bases in the middle. Germline CDR1 and CDR2: MNHEY and SVGAGI. CDR3 region: CASIGVNTEAFF. DNA of the CDR3: TGTGCCAGCATTGGAGTGAACACTGAAGCTTTCTTT.

The rearrangement joins TRBV20-1 to TRBJ2-3, with D perhaps matching TRBD2 (5 bases). V lost 5 bases and J lost 7, with 13 bases in between. The germline V gene has CDR1 DFQATT and CDR2 SNEGSKA (reference sequence). The CDR3 consists of 12 residues. The DNA of the CDR3 is TGCAGTGCTGCCCCAGAGGGATATACGCAGTATTTT. Translated: CSAAPEGYTQYF.

This clonotype was detected many times. The chain couples TRBV15 to TRBJ1-1; weak D call: TRBD1 (5 bases). V was cut by 4 bases and J by 2 bases, with 17 bases left in between. Germline lookup yields CDR1 LNHNV and CDR2 YYDKDF (reference sequence). The CDR3 spans 16 residues. The CDR3 protein is CATSTPSTDLNTEAFF. CDR3 sequence (DNA): TGTGCCACCAGCACCCCCTCGACAGACCTTAACACTGAAGCTTTCTTT.

On this clonotype: The junction and the germline gene differ at one end; a read error may be behind it. This chain joins TRBV29-1 and TRBJ2-3; the D call may be TRBD1 or TRBD2 (5 bases each). CDR1 and CDR2 (germline): SQVTM, ANQGSEA. This CDR3 spans 15 amino acids. The CDR3 here is CSVDTPGPSIETQYF. The CDR3 coding sequence is TGTAGCGTTGATACGCCAGGGCCTAGTATAGAGACGCAGTATTTT.

This clonotype appeared many times. The rearrangement joins TRBV15 to TRBJ2-5; D not resolved. This CDR3 has 15 amino acids. Trimming removed 1 base at V and 0 bases at J, with 9 bases between. Germline CDR1 is LNHNV and CDR2 is YYDKDF (reference sequence). The CDR3 DNA follows: TGTGCCACCAGCAGAGTGGTCAGCGACCAAGAGACCCAGTACTTC. Its translation: CATSRVVSDQETQYF.

Many counts were recorded for this clonotype. The rearrangement uses TRBV24-1 and TRBJ2-5; TRBD2 might be the D (7 bases). Trimming removed 6 bases from V and 5 bases from J, with 18 bases in between. CDR3 size: 15 residues. Germline lookup yields CDR1 KGHDR and CDR2 SFDVKD. DNA of the CDR3: TGTGCCACCAGTTGGGCGGGGGCCTATGGTGAGACCCAGTACTTC. Its translation is CATSWAGAYGETQYF.

This clonotype has a count of ten or more. V usage is TRBV29-1 and J usage is TRBJ2-3, with 8 nucleotides matching TRBD2. Trimming at V came to 3 bases and at J to 4 bases, leaving 6 bases not matched to a gene. The CDR3 totals 14 residues. Germline V lookup: CDR1 SQVTM, CDR2 ANQGSEA. CDR3 amino acids: CSVEGSGSPDTQYF. Here the CDR3 DNA reads TGCAGCGTTGAGGGAAGCGGGAGCCCAGATACGCAGTATTTT.

In the case of this clonotype: This clone may be a read error of a much larger clone one base away. The rearrangement joins TRBV2 to TRBJ2-5, with D perhaps TRBD2 (6 bases). The CDR3 totals 12 residues. Trimming cost V 2 bases and J 9 bases, with 10 bases left between them. Germline values: CDR1 SNHLY, CDR2 FYNNEI. The CDR3 reads CASSEIERAQYF. In DNA form, the CDR3 reads TGTGCCAGCAGTGAAATCGAGCGGGCCCAGTACTTC.